The subject of this entry is one TCR beta chain. One end of the junction fails to match germline, which may point to a read error. TCRdb reprocessed the reads via MiXCR and lists one record per CDR3 protein. The table includes 250,000 or so distinct CDR3 sequences, 25% to 35% detected once. CDR3 length: 15 amino acids. The V gene's germline CDR1 is SGHTA and CDR2 FQGNSA. The sample comes from a study of kidney transplant recipient with SARS-CoV-2 infection. The receptor was isolated from a young adult male patient who had COVID-19 and was a kidney transplant recipient. Some of these T cells may belong to the graft donor. The material was a blood sample, obtained at baseline and between days 110 and 120 from a kidney transplant recipient. The chain recombines TRBV7-2 with TRBJ2-2, with 9 bases aligning to TRBD1. CDR3 bases: TGTGCCGGCAGCTTAGCGACAGGGGGCACCGGGGAGCTGTTTTTT. This gives the protein CAGSLATGGTGELFF.